A selection of T cell receptor beta chains follows, all from one sample in a study of cytomegalovirus exposure and HLA in healthy donors. Only in-frame clones appear in the TCRdb table, and some are missing; sequencing was by immunoSEQ multiplex PCR. The sample records about 57,000 clones, around 84% being singletons. Sequences were obtained from PBMCs. These receptors were taken from a male donor in good health and CMV-seronegative. Each CDR3 is given with its conserved first and last residue. D genes are given only for firm matches.

v_gene	d_gene	CDR3aa
TRBV13	-	CASSFAYEQYF
TRBV6-5	TRBD1	CASSYTQGANYGYTF
TRBV6-1	TRBD2	CASSEGLAGGSYEQYF
TRBV10-1	TRBD2	CASSEPDGLAGGQSTGELFF
TRBV5-1	TRBD1	CASSPGQGATEAFF
TRBV19	TRBD1	CASSPDRQGTEAFF
TRBV4-2	-	CASSQVPNQPQHF
TRBV7-2	-	CASSLAHSRQYSNQPQHF
TRBV14	TRBD1	CATGQASGYTF
TRBV7-2	TRBD1	CASSLDDKGQGVTIYF
TRBV6-5	-	CASSYSGRAAGYTF
TRBV7-2	-	CASSLLYREPTEAFF
TRBV7-9	TRBD2	CASSRGLAGGPGTDTQYF
TRBV20-1	-	CSGTVTGTQYF
TRBV18	TRBD1	CASSTGGNGELFF
TRBV4-3	-	CASSQSTLPSNEKLFF
TRBV7-8	TRBD1	CASSLHRGPSYEQYF
TRBV5-1	TRBD1	CASSSGTGIHGYTF
TRBV6-5	-	CASSFGLSNGYTF
TRBV5-6	TRBD2	CASSIWGGLNEQFF
TRBV5-1	-	CASSLAFAGGNTIYF
TRBV4-2	TRBD2	CASSQAGGSLDTQYF
TRBV7-3	TRBD1	CASSQLQGTGVRSTDTQYF
TRBV19	-	CASSYSTNYGYTF
TRBV15	-	CATSPRPGTPSQETQYF
TRBV19	TRBD2	CASSMASGTYEQYF
TRBV2	-	CASSDAVYNEQFF
TRBV18	-	CASSGEGVTEAFF